What follows are 22 T cell receptor beta chains derived from one specimen sequenced in a study of persistence of HIV-infected CD4 T cells (TCRdb year 2020). The immunoSEQ hsTCRB assay version 4 in survey mode was used to sequence TCRbeta repertoires from genomic DNA. TCRdb's version of the immuneACCESS table is confined to in-frame rearrangements and falls short of the full clone set. An unresolved V gene accounts for under half of the shortfall where checked; the remainder is of unknown origin. This sample lists approximately 20,000 clones; 65% were detected once. Clones ranked in the top ten supply 1.5% to 2% of the sample. The meaning of the sample's treatment or condition label: suppressive antiretroviral therapy. A pool of overlapping HIV-1 Gag 15-mer peptides, at 0.95 to 1 ug per peptide per mL, was used to stimulate the cells. CD4+ T cells that responded were sorted based on upregulation of both CD40 ligand and CD69.

No antigen has been assigned to these receptors. Here the sequenced sample was CD4+ T cells sorted from PBMCs after approximately 19-hour stimulation, taken from a patient who received antiretroviral therapy. This sample's cell subset or site label indicates: CD40L+CD69+ CD4 T cells responding to HIV-1 Gag peptides. The receptor source for this set is an adult woman with HIV who was CMV-seropositive.

The chain couples TRBV2 to TRBJ1-5; 10 bases line up with TRBD1. With V trimmed by 6 bases and J by 2 bases, 10 bases remained unmatched. This CDR3 contains 17 residues. Germline V gives CDR1 SNHLY, CDR2 FYNNEI. CDR3 in amino acids: CASSPGQGMIGNQPQHF. The CDR3 region has the DNA TGTGCCAGCAGCCCGGGACAGGGGATGATAGGCAATCAGCCCCAGCATTTT.

The chain has TRBV29-1 and TRBJ2-3; D not resolved. Germline V gene data show CDR1 as SQVTM and CDR2 as ANQGSEA. Trimming left V 5 bases short and J 2 bases short, with 14 bases between. The CDR3 contains 14 residues. The CDR3 sequence is CSVPPEDITDTQYF. CDR3 nucleotides: TGCAGCGTTCCGCCCGAAGACATCACAGATACGCAGTATTTT.

This clone was picked up a small number of times. The rearrangement uses TRBV6-1 and TRBJ1-5; the D gene is possibly TRBD1 (5 bases). Germline-derived CDR1 and CDR2 are MNHNS and SASEGT. This CDR3 region has 19 residues. V lost 0 bases, J lost 4 bases, and 22 bases lay in between. The CDR3 DNA reads as TGTGCCAGCAGTGAAGCGCTTGGTTGGAGGGGTGGGAGGAATCAGCCCCAGCATTTT. This translates into CASSEALGWRGGRNQPQHF.

This clone was seen a single time. The J gene is TRBJ1-1, the V gene TRBV12-3 or TRBV12-4; no definite D call. Deletions cut 6 bases from V and 3 bases from J, with 11 bases between. The CDR3 length is 13 residues. The CDR3 nucleotides read TGTGCCAGCAGGCCCGACGGGGACACTGAAGCTTTCTTT. Encoded protein: CASRPDGDTEAFF.

This rearrangement joins TRBV24-1 to TRBJ1-1; TRBD1 matches at 8 bases. CDR3 length equals 15 residues. After removal of 6 bases from V and 5 bases from J, the junction contained 10 bases not matched to a gene. Germline CDR1 is KGHDR and CDR2 is SFDVKD. CDR3 region: CATSSQRQGNTEAFF. The DNA for the CDR3 is TGTGCCACCAGTTCCCAGAGACAGGGGAATACTGAAGCTTTCTTT.

The chain carries TRBV9 and TRBJ1-5; 10 bases are a match to TRBD1. J gave up 1 base and V 3 bases, and 10 bases lay outside the gene matches. Germline V gene lookup returns CDR1 SGDLS and CDR2 YYNGEE. The CDR3 length is 18 residues. The CDR3, as DNA: TGTGCCAGCAGCGCCGGGACAGGGGCGTCTTTGAGCAATCAGCCCCAGCATTTT. Translating gives CASSAGTGASLSNQPQHF. Full variable domain (rest looked up from reference TRBV9 and TRBJ1-5): DSGVTQTPKHLITATGQRVTLRCSPRSGDLSVYWYQQSLDQGLQFLIQYYNGEERAKGNILERFSAQQFPDLHSELNLSSLELGDSALYFCASSAGTGASLSNQPQHFGDGTRLSIL.

This chain connects TRBV21-1 to TRBJ2-3. TRBV21-1 has pseudogene status. The CDR3 runs to 17 residues. The CDR3 sequence: CASSKDSGPRSTDTQYF. In DNA, the CDR3 is TGTGCCAGCAGCAAAGACTCGGGACCCCGAAGCACAGATACGCAGTATTTT.

The V call is TRBV2, the J call TRBJ1-1; 9 bases agree with TRBD1. The germline CDR1 and CDR2 sequences are SNHLY and FYNNEI. The CDR3 sequence is 17 residues long. The V segment lost 1 base and the J segment 1 base; nucleotides outside the gene matches: 7. Here the CDR3 DNA reads TGTGCCAGCAGTGAAGGACTGGGACAGGGTTGGAACACTGAAGCTTTCTTT. Protein product: CASSEGLGQGWNTEAFF.

The chain couples TRBV6-5 to TRBJ2-3; 7 positions match TRBD1. V was clipped by 4 bases and J by 2 bases; unmatched bases: 3. Germline values: CDR1 MNHEY, CDR2 SVGAGI. The CDR3 has 14 residues. The CDR3 region has the DNA TGTGCCAGCAGTTCGGGACAGAACACAGATACGCAGTATTTT. It yields the protein CASSSGQNTDTQYF.

The CDR3 spells CASSSGPYGYTF. The CDR3 DNA reads TGTGCCAGCAGTTCCGGACCCTATGGCTACACCTTC. The V call is TRBV28, the J call TRBJ1-2; D unclear. Trimming stripped 4 bases from V and 4 bases from J, with 7 bases between. Per the germline V gene, CDR1 is MDHEN and CDR2 is SYDVKM. The CDR3 is made up of 12 amino acids.

The V and J genes are TRBV11-2 and TRBJ2-5, with no clear D. V dropped 5 bases and J dropped 1 base, with 5 bases sitting between them. From germline, CDR1 is SGHAT and CDR2 FQNNGV. The CDR3 runs to 12 residues. The CDR3 region has the DNA TGTGCCAGCAGCCCCATCCAAGAGACCCAGTACTTC. Translated: CASSPIQETQYF.

The chain couples TRBV5-4 to TRBJ2-1, with D possibly being TRBD1 or TRBD2 (5 bases each). Germline CDR1 is SGHNT and CDR2 is YYREEE (reference sequence). The germline V and J ends were trimmed by 2 bases and 0 bases, with 9 bases remaining between them. The CDR3 is 15 amino acids. Written as DNA, the CDR3 is TGTGCCAGCAGCTTAGAGGGGAGCTCCTACAATGAGCAGTTCTTC. Residues: CASSLEGSSYNEQFF.

The chain employs TRBV19 and TRBJ1-3, with 10 bases identical to TRBD1. In germline, CDR1 is LNHDA, CDR2 SQIVND (reference sequence). The CDR3 has 13 amino acids. J lost 4 bases, V lost 10 bases, and 4 bases had no gene match. The CDR3 region is CATRGQGGNTIYF. As DNA, the CDR3 is TGTGCCACCCGGGGACAGGGGGGAAACACCATATATTTT.

This chain joins TRBV5-4 and TRBJ1-2; D not resolved. Germline values: CDR1 SGHNT, CDR2 YYREEE (reference sequence). The CDR3 length is 13 residues. V lost 4 bases and J lost 7, with 14 bases in between. In DNA, the CDR3 is TGTGCCAGCAGCCAGCCCCGAGCCCTTGGCTACACCTTC. Its translation: CASSQPRALGYTF.

V and J are TRBV6-2 or TRBV6-3 and TRBJ1-2; D is undetermined. This CDR3 is built from 13 residues. Trimming removed 5 bases from V and 4 bases from J, with 11 bases in between. Germline V gene data show CDR1 as MNHEY and CDR2 as SVGEGT. The CDR3 DNA follows: TGTGCCAGCAGTACCGACCTTCTCTATGGCTACACCTTC. This sequence encodes CASSTDLLYGYTF.

This clone came up a few times. The chain uses TRBV9 and TRBJ2-3, with D possibly being TRBD1 or TRBD2 (6 bases each). The CDR3 length is 15 residues. Germline V lookup: CDR1 SGDLS, CDR2 YYNGEE. The V and J ends lost 4 bases and 4 bases respectively, with 16 bases between them. The CDR3 protein is CASSQGGFRADTQYF. As DNA, the CDR3 is TGTGCCAGCAGCCAAGGGGGGTTCAGAGCAGATACGCAGTATTTT.

The chain employs TRBV6-5 and TRBJ2-1; a weak D match, TRBD2 (5 bases). The V end lost 7 bases, the J end lost 4 bases, and 17 bases lay between the germline ends. The CDR3 runs to 15 residues. Germline CDR1 MNHEY, CDR2 SVGAGI. The CDR3 DNA reads as TGTGCCAGCAACACGAGGGCGGTTACGTACAATGAGCAGTTCTTC. Amino acid sequence: CASNTRAVTYNEQFF.

This clone came up a few times. The chain is built from TRBV7-3 and TRBJ2-1; D is ambiguous. Germline loops: CDR1 SGHTA, CDR2 FQGTGA. V was trimmed by 4 bases and J by 4 bases, leaving 11 bases between them. CDR3 size: 14 residues. The CDR3 DNA reads as TGTGCCAGCAGCTCCCCTGACCGTTACAATGAGCAGTTCTTC. Its translation is CASSSPDRYNEQFF.

The chain couples TRBV4-1 to TRBJ2-5; 12 positions agree with TRBD1. Looked up from germline, CDR1 is MGHRA and CDR2 is YSYEKL. V trimming: 4 bases; J trimming: 6 bases; junction bases outside the gene matches: 9. The CDR3 is 16 residues long. The CDR3 loop is CASSRDPGQGAKTQYF. CDR3 bases: TGCGCCAGCAGCCGGGATCCGGGACAGGGGGCGAAGACCCAGTACTTC.

This clone was counted a single time. The chain couples TRBV5-1 to TRBJ2-3; 9 positions match TRBD2. The CDR3 runs 16 residues. CDR1 and CDR2 from the germline V gene are SGHRS and YFSETQ. V shed 4 bases and J 1 base; nucleotides not matched to a gene: 7. CDR3 loop: CASSLTSGLGTDTQYF. CDR3 DNA sequence: TGCGCCAGCAGCCTGACTAGCGGATTGGGCACAGATACGCAGTATTTT.

Only one count was recorded for this clone. This chain joins TRBV7-6 and TRBJ2-3; TRBD1 is a possible D gene (5 bases). Trimming removed 6 bases from V and 1 base from J, with 11 bases in between. Germline V gene sequence: CDR1 SGHVS, CDR2 FNYEAQ. There are 14 residues in the CDR3. CDR3 nucleotides: TGTGCCAGCAGGTCGACAGTCGGCACAGATACGCAGTATTTT. Translated: CASRSTVGTDTQYF.

The CDR3 DNA reads as TGTGCCAGCACAACCGGGACAGGGGGTCGTTATGGCTACACCTTC. Protein: CASTTGTGGRYGYTF. The chain links TRBV2 to TRBJ1-2, with 11 bases matching TRBD1. Germline trimming cut 7 bases from V and 5 bases from J; bases unmatched to any gene: 9. Germline loops: CDR1 SNHLY, CDR2 FYNNEI. The CDR3 length is 15 residues.